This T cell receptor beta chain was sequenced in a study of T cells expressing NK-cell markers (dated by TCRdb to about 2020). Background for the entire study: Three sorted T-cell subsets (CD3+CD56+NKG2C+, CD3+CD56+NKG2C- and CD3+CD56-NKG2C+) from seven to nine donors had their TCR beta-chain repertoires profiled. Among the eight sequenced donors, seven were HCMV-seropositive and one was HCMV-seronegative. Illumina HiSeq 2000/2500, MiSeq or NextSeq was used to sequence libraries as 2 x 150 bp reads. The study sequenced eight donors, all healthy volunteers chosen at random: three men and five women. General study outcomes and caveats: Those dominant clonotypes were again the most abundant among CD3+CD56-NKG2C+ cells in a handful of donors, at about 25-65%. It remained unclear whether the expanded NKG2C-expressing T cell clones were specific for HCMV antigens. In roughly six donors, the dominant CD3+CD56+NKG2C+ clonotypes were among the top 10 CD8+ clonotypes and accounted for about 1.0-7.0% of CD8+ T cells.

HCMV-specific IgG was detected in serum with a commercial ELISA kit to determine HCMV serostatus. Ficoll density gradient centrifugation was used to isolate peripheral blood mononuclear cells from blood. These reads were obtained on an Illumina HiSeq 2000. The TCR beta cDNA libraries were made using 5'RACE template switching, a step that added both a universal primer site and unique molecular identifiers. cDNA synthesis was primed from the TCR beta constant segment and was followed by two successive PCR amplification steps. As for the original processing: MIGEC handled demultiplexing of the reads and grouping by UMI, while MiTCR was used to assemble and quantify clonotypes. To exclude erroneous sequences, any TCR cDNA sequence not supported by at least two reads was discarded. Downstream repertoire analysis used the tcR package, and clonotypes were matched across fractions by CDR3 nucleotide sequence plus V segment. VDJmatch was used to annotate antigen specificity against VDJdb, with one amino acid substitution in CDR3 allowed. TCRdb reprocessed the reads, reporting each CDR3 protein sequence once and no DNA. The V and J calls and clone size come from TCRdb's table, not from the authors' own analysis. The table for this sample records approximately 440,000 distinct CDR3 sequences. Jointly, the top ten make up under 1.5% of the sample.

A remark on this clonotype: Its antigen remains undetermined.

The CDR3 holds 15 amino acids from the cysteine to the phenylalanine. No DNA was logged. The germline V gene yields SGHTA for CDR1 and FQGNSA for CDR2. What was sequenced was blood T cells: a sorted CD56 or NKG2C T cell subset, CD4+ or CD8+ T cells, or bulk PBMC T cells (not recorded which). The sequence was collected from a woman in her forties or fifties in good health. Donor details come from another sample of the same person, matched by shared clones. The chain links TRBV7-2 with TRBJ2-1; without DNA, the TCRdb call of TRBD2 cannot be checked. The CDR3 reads CASSKMGTSGRKQFF.